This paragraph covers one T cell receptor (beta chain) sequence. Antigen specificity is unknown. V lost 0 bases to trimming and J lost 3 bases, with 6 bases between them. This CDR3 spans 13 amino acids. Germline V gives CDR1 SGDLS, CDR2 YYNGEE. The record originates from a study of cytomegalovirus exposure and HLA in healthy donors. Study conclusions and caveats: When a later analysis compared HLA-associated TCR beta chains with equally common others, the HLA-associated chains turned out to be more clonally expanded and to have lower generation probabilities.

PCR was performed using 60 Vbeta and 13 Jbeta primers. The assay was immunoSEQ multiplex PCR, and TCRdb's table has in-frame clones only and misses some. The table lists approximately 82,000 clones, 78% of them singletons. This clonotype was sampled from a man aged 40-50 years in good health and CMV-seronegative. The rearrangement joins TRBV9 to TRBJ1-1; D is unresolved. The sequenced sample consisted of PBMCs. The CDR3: CASSVGADTEAFF. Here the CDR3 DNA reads TGTGCCAGCAGCGTAGGGGCCGACACTGAAGCTTTCTTT.